Shown below are 22 T cell receptor beta chains from a single sample sequenced in a study of T cell repertoires in cytomegalovirus infection. Antigens for these TCRs are unknown. MiXCR was run by TCRdb on the reads, yielding one entry per CDR3 protein. The sample yields fewer than 1,000,000 distinct CDR3 sequences, approximately 31% seen once. Here the sequenced sample was cultured CD8+ T cells from PBMCs, taken from culture after CMV antigen stimulation. These receptors were taken from a human donor in good health (CMV status not recorded). Some clones in this sample may be carry-over from other donors' samples.

The rearrangement links TRBV6-1 to TRBJ2-2; 9 bases map to TRBD2. This CDR3 has 16 residues. V trimming: 4 bases; J trimming: 3 bases; junction bases outside the gene matches: 6. Germline assignment: CDR1 MNHNS and CDR2 SASEGT. CDR3 sequence reads: CASSVPSGDHTGELFF. CDR3 DNA: TGTGCCAGCAGTGTCCCTAGCGGGGACCACACCGGGGAGCTGTTTTTT.

With regard to this clonotype: A read error may account for a junction end that differs from germline. The gene calls are TRBV7-6 and TRBJ1-2; 7 bases align to TRBD1. The CDR3 is 15 residues long. The germline CDR1 and CDR2 sequences are SGHVS and FNYEAQ. CDR3 protein: CASSPMGTDRYGCTF. The CDR3 DNA reads TGTGCCAGCAGCCCTATGGGGACAGACAGATATGGCTGCACCTTC.

This clonotype was seen repeatedly, ten times or more. The chain is built from TRBV4-3 and TRBJ1-1; 10 nucleotides agree with TRBD1. Trimming took 4 bases from V and 5 from J; bases not matched to a gene: 10. The germline V gene has CDR1 LGHNA and CDR2 YSLEER. This CDR3 has 16 amino acids. CDR3 in amino acids: CASSPAGTGEGTEAFF. DNA of the CDR3: TGCGCCAGCAGCCCTGCCGGGACAGGGGAGGGGACTGAAGCTTTCTTT.

V gene TRBV24-1 combines with J gene TRBJ2-1, with 10 bases matching TRBD2. Germline values: CDR1 KGHDR, CDR2 SFDVKD. The length of the CDR3 is 19 residues. Trimming took 4 bases from V and 0 from J; bases not matched to a gene: 11. This chain's CDR3 is CATSESGIAGGGSYNEQFF. CDR3 DNA sequence: TGTGCCACCAGTGAATCGGGAATAGCGGGGGGAGGCTCCTACAATGAGCAGTTCTTC.

This clonotype was observed a handful of times. The V gene is TRBV29-1, the J gene TRBJ2-7, with 10 bases identical to TRBD1. Looked up from germline, CDR1 is SQVTM and CDR2 is ANQGSEA. The CDR3 is 18 residues long. V dropped 7 bases and J dropped 0; count of bases not matched to a gene: 18. CDR3 amino acids: CSAKAGTGAHRDSYEQYF. The CDR3 region has the DNA TGCAGCGCCAAAGCCGGGACAGGGGCCCATAGGGACTCCTACGAGCAGTACTTC.

The chain combines TRBV27 with TRBJ1-5; 7 bases map to TRBD1. The CDR3 consists of 14 residues. V lost 5 bases to trimming and J lost 6 bases; unmatched junction nucleotides: 7. The germline gives CDR1 MNHEY, CDR2 SMNVEV (reference sequence). As DNA, the CDR3 is TGTGCCAGCAGTCCCGGGACAGAGCGTCAGCCCCAGCATTTT. Its protein is CASSPGTERQPQHF.

This clonotype came up a few times. The chain combines TRBV15 with TRBJ2-1; TRBD2 is a possible D gene (6 bases). Per the germline V gene, CDR1 is LNHNV and CDR2 is YYDKDF (reference sequence). Trimming stripped 1 base from V and 8 bases from J, with 21 bases between. This CDR3 comprises 17 residues. DNA for the CDR3: TGTGCCACCAGCAGAGCTACTAGCACAAAAGGGATAGATGAGCAGTTCTTC. Its protein is CATSRATSTKGIDEQFF. Together with reference TRBV15 and TRBJ2-1, the CDR3 gives the full variable domain: DAMVIQNPRYQVTQFGKPVTLSCSQTLNHNVMYWYQQKSSQAPKLLFHYYDKDFNNEADTPDNFQSRRPNTSFCFLDIRSPGLGDTAMYLCATSRATSTKGIDEQFFGPGTRLTVL.

As concerns this clonotype: This sequence may be a read error, since a much larger clone differs from it by one base. The V gene is TRBV29-1, the J gene TRBJ1-2; D is ambiguous. The germline gives CDR1 SQVTM, CDR2 ANQGSEA. The CDR3 is made up of 14 amino acids. The DNA for the CDR3 is TGCAGCGTTAAAGACATGGGGAATCTCTATGGCTACACCTTC. It is translated as CSVKDMGNLYGYTF.

This clonotype was counted many times. DNA for the CDR3: TGCAGTGCTGGGGACAGGGTAACTGAAGCTTTCTTT. Its translation: CSAGDRVTEAFF. This chain uses TRBV20-1 with TRBJ1-1, with TRBD1 identical over 9 bases. The CDR3 extends over 12 amino acids. Losses at the gene ends were 5 bases for V and 5 bases for J; bases not matched to a gene: 3. The germline V gene encodes CDR1 DFQATT and CDR2 SNEGSKA (reference sequence).

This clonotype was seen at least ten times. The chain links TRBV7-2 to TRBJ1-5; D gene ambiguous. The CDR3 spans 14 residues. V dropped 3 bases and J dropped 5 bases, with 11 bases sitting between them. Germline V gene sequence: CDR1 SGHTA, CDR2 FQGNSA. CDR3 coding DNA: TGTGCCAGCAGCTTGGGAGGGTGGGATCAGCCCCAGCATTTT. Translation gives CASSLGGWDQPQHF.

This clonotype was seen repeatedly, ten times or more. The rearrangement joins TRBV29-1 to TRBJ2-3; 8 nucleotides match TRBD1. Germline values: CDR1 SQVTM, CDR2 ANQGSEA. V lost 8 bases, J lost 2 bases, and 9 bases stayed unmatched. CDR3 length equals 14 residues. DNA for the CDR3: TGCAGCCACCTACCGGGACAGGTCACAGATACGCAGTATTTT. Its protein is CSHLPGQVTDTQYF.

The chain couples TRBV9 to TRBJ2-1; possible D gene TRBD2, 7 bases. The germline gives CDR1 SGDLS, CDR2 YYNGEE. V was pared by 4 bases and J by 9 bases, with 17 bases between. The CDR3 is 14 amino acids. The chain's CDR3 is CASSISSGRGEQFF. The CDR3 bases are TGTGCCAGCAGCATCTCTAGCGGCAGGGGTGAGCAGTTCTTC. The complete variable domain, with remaining parts taken from reference TRBV9 and TRBJ2-1, reads DSGVTQTPKHLITATGQRVTLRCSPRSGDLSVYWYQQSLDQGLQFLIQYYNGEERAKGNILERFSAQQFPDLHSELNLSSLELGDSALYFCASSISSGRGEQFFGPGTRLTVL.

There are many counts of this clonotype. The chain uses TRBV7-9 and TRBJ2-5, with D possibly called TRBD1 or TRBD2 (5 bases each). V was clipped by 6 bases and J by 3 bases, with 17 bases between them. Germline V gene lookup returns CDR1 SEHNR and CDR2 FQNEAQ (reference sequence). The CDR3 runs to 15 residues. CDR3 sequence (DNA): TGTGCCAGCAGTTCCACTCGAGGGGAAAAAGAGACCCAGTACTTC. Its protein is CASSSTRGEKETQYF. Together with reference TRBV7-9 and TRBJ2-5, the CDR3 gives the full variable domain: DTGVSQNPRHKITKRGQNVTFRCDPISEHNRLYWYRQTLGQGPEFLTYFQNEAQLEKSRLLSDRFSAERPKGSFSTLEIQRTEQGDSAMYLCASSSTRGEKETQYFGPGTRLLVL.

This chain joins TRBV19 and TRBJ1-1; D perhaps matches TRBD1 (6 bases). Trimming took 4 bases from V and 5 from J, leaving 17 bases between them. This CDR3 has 15 amino acids. Germline V gives CDR1 LNHDA, CDR2 SQIVND (reference sequence). CDR3 sequence reads: CASSSMVTGQTEAFF. The CDR3 nucleotides are TGTGCCAGTAGTAGTATGGTCACCGGACAGACTGAAGCTTTCTTT.

As regards this clonotype: This clone may be a read error of a much larger clone one base away. The chain carries TRBV7-3 and TRBJ2-2; D unclear. The CDR3 loop spans 13 amino acids. CDR1 and CDR2 from the germline V gene are SGHTA and FQGTGA. This chain's CDR3 is CVSSLYDTGELFF. The CDR3 DNA follows: TGTGTCAGCAGCTTGTACGACACCGGGGAGCTGTTTTTT. Based on the CDR3 plus reference TRBV7-3 and TRBJ2-2, the full variable domain is GAGVSQTPSNKVTEKGKYVELRCDPISGHTALYWYRQSLGQGPEFLIYFQGTGAADDSGLPNDRFFAVRPEGSVSTLKIQRTERGDSAVYLCVSSLYDTGELFFGEGSRLTVL.

The rearrangement uses TRBV13 and TRBJ2-7; D could derive from TRBD1 or TRBD2 (5 bases each). Germline V gene lookup returns CDR1 PRHDT and CDR2 FYEKMQ (reference sequence). This CDR3 spans 17 amino acids. Trimming cost V 0 bases and J 2 bases, with 17 bases left between them. The CDR3 loop is CASSLGSPGPPTYEQYF. The CDR3 DNA sequence: TGTGCCAGCAGCTTAGGCTCTCCGGGACCCCCAACCTACGAGCAGTACTTC. The entire variable domain, with the rest obtained from reference TRBV13 and TRBJ2-7, is as follows: AAGVIQSPRHLIKEKRETATLKCYPIPRHDTVYWYQQGPGQDPQFLISFYEKMQSDKGSIPDRFSAQQFSDYHSELNMSSLELGDSALYFCASSLGSPGPPTYEQYFGPGTRLTVT.

The chain combines TRBV6-5 with TRBJ2-1; the D gene is possibly TRBD1 (6 bases). Germline values: CDR1 MNHEY, CDR2 SVGAGI. V was cut by 0 bases and J by 8 bases, with 14 bases left in between. CDR3 size: 15 residues. The CDR3 sequence: CASSYSTRGDDEQFF. CDR3 nucleotide sequence: TGTGCCAGCAGTTACTCGACCAGGGGAGATGATGAGCAGTTCTTC.

This chain uses TRBV5-4 with TRBJ2-6; TRBD1 might be the D (6 bases). Between the trimmed V and J ends, which lost 4 bases and 4 bases, there was a span of 12 bases. CDR3 length: 15 amino acids. Germline CDR1 and CDR2: SGHNT and YYREEE (reference sequence). CDR3 nucleotides: TGTGCCAGCAGCGCTCAGGGGTCCGGGGCCAACGTCCTGACTTTC. Its translation: CASSAQGSGANVLTF.

CDR3 coding DNA: TGCGCCAGCAGCCAAGATGATGCTGGGGCCAACGTCCTGACTTTC. Amino acids: CASSQDDAGANVLTF. The chain couples TRBV4-1 to TRBJ2-6, with no clear D. The CDR3 covers 15 residues. Germline V gene sequence: CDR1 MGHRA, CDR2 YSYEKL. The ends were cut back, 0 bases at V and 2 bases at J, with 5 bases in the middle.

The chain couples TRBV19 to TRBJ2-1, with TRBD1 as a possible D gene (5 bases). This CDR3 region has 15 residues. CDR1 is LNHDA, CDR2 SQIVND, per germline (reference sequence). V lost 6 bases, J lost 7 bases, and 19 bases lay in between. CDR3: CASSLAWGRWNEQFF. The CDR3 bases are TGTGCCAGTAGCCTCGCATGGGGCCGTTGGAATGAGCAGTTCTTC.

This clonotype was observed many times. The chain links TRBV7-2 to TRBJ2-1; 7 bases match TRBD2. The trim removed 4 bases at V and 0 bases at J, leaving 3 bases unmatched. The CDR3 is 15 residues long. Germline V gives CDR1 SGHTA, CDR2 FQGNSA. The CDR3 coding sequence is TGTGCCAGCAGCTCACGGGAGGACTCCTACAATGAGCAGTTCTTC. Protein: CASSSREDSYNEQFF. The full variable domain, its missing parts supplied by reference TRBV7-2 and TRBJ2-1, is GAGVSQSPSNKVTEKGKDVELRCDPISGHTALYWYRQSLGQGLEFLIYFQGNSAPDKSGLPSDRFSAERTGGSVSTLTIQRTQQEDSAVYLCASSSREDSYNEQFFGPGTRLTVL.

This clonotype was seen repeatedly, ten times or more. The V call is TRBV7-6, the J call TRBJ2-1; 8 nucleotides agree with TRBD1. Germline V lookup: CDR1 SGHVS, CDR2 FNYEAQ. This CDR3 region has 15 residues. The trim removed 3 bases at V and 8 bases at J, leaving 9 bases unmatched. CDR3 sequence reads: CASSLRGQGFHEQFF. CDR3 coding DNA: TGTGCCAGCAGCTTGAGAGGACAGGGATTCCATGAGCAGTTCTTC.